The entry below describes one T cell receptor (beta chain). These data come from a study of blood T cells in healthy people across ages. The individuals who served as donors were healthy Caucasians living in Russia, aged roughly 6 to 100. Alongside a J-beta primer mix, a sample-barcoded 5' primer served in a second PCR lasting about 7 to 11 cycles. The template-switch adaptor was a 5' adaptor with 12 random nucleotides. It tagged each cDNA molecule. One entry per CDR3 protein results from TCRdb running MiXCR on the 5' RACE reads. The top ten hold approximately 17% of the sample, which has 920,000 or so distinct CDR3 sequences, more than 40% seen once. The germline CDR1 and CDR2 sequences are ENHRY and SYGVKD. The CDR3 sequence is 15 residues long. Trimming removed 7 bases at V and 2 bases at J, with 16 bases between.

The TCR comes from a woman aged 55-69 years in good health. Sequencing input: blood. This chain uses TRBV10-3 with TRBJ2-3; weak D call: TRBD2 (6 bases). The CDR3 loop is CAIKTGTQNTDTQYF. CDR3 bases: TGTGCCATCAAGACCGGGACTCAAAACACAGATACGCAGTATTTT.